One T cell receptor beta chain is described in this entry. This sample is part of a study of cytomegalovirus exposure and HLA in healthy donors. About the study: Assignment to the Caucasian-associated ancestry cluster applied to about 80% of the approximately 370 genotyped donors.

Primers for the PCR totalled 60 Vbeta and 13 Jbeta. TCRdb keeps only in-frame clones here, not all; method: immunoSEQ multiplex PCR. The data include approximately 210,000 clones; the top ten clones carry about 1%. The CDR3 loop spans 11 amino acids. CDR1 is DFQATT, CDR2 SNEGSKA, per germline (reference sequence). V was cut by 6 bases and J by 6 bases, with 9 bases left in between. The sequence came from a woman in her 30s in good health and CMV-seropositive. The V and J genes are TRBV20-1 and TRBJ2-1; D is unclear. Sequencing used PBMCs. CDR3 bases: TGCAGTGCGTGGAGAGGCAATGAGCAGTTCTTC. This codes for CSAWRGNEQFF.